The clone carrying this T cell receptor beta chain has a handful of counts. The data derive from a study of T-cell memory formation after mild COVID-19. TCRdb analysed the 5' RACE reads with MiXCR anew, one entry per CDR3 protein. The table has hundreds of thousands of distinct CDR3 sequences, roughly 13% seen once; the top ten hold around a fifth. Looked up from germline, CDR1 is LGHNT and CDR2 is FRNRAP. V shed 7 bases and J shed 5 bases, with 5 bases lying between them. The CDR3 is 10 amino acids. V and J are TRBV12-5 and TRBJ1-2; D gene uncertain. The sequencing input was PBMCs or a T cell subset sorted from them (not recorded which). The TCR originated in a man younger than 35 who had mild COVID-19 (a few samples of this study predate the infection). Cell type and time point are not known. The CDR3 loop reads CASALYGYTF. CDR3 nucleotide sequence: TGTGCTAGTGCCCTATATGGCTACACCTTC.